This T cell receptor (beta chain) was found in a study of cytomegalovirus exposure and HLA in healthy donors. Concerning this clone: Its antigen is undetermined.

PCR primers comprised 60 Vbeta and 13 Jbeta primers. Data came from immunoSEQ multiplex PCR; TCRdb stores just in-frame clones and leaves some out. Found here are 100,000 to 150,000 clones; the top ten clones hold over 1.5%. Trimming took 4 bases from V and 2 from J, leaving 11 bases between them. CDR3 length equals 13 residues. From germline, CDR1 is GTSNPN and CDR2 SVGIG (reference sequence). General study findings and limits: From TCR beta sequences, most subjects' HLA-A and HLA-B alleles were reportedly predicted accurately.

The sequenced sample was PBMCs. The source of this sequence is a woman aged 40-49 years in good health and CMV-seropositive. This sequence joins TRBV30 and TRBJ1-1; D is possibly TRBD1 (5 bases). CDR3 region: CAWIRQLNTEAFF. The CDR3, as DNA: TGTGCCTGGATACGACAGTTAAACACTGAAGCTTTCTTT. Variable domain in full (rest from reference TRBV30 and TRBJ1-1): SQTIHQWPATLVQPVGSPLSLECTVEGTSNPNLYWYRQAAGRGLQLLFYSVGIGQISSEVPQNLSASRPQDRQFILSSKKLLLSDSGFYLCAWIRQLNTEAFFGQGTRLTVV.